The rows below give T cell receptor beta chains drawn from one sample of a study of blood T cell repertoires in COVID-19. Produced via immunoSEQ multiplex PCR; TCRdb's table is partial and in-frame only. The data show under 70,000 clones, about 88% seen once. What was sequenced was PBMCs or T cells enriched from blood (not recorded which). The receptor source for this set is a middle-aged woman who had recovered from COVID-19. Each CDR3 is given with its conserved first and last residue. D genes are given only for firm matches.

d_gene,v_gene,CDR3aa
.,TRBV13,CASSSMMGGTYEQYF
TRBD1,TRBV13,CASSLNPWTGTNNYEQYF
TRBD1,TRBV29-1,CSVAAGGNTEAFF
.,TRBV10-1,CASSESLEERQFF
TRBD1,TRBV9,CASSTRGQGTNIQYF
.,TRBV19,CASSIALGGFSMNTEAFF
.,TRBV27,CASSFQGQPQHF
.,TRBV6-4,CASSDSNERAWGYEQYF
.,TRBV2,CASRSQGGYEQYF
TRBD1,TRBV20-1,CSASPGQVPYEQYF
TRBD2,TRBV2,CASSGFSGVNEQFF
TRBD1,TRBV6-6,CASTAADRAYEQYF
TRBD2,TRBV7-2,CASSFWGDSRGTDTQYF
.,TRBV15,CATSRDHVIGTEAFF
.,TRBV7-9,CASSEETASYEQYF
TRBD1,TRBV19,CASSRGQGRSYSGANVLTF
TRBD2,TRBV2,CASSPRLAGNEQFF
TRBD2,TRBV19,CASSMLAGLNTGELFF
TRBD2,TRBV5-1,CASSQASGGNNEQFF
TRBD2,TRBV7-8,CASSSPLAGEGGELFF
.,TRBV19,CASSIQDTQYF
TRBD1,TRBV19,CASSKDRGNEQFF
TRBD1,TRBV10-3,CAISDRVGHNEQFF
.,TRBV9,CASSVHGGGGYGYTF
TRBD2,TRBV5-1,CASSHPNSGVEQYF
TRBD1,TRBV7-3,CASSLGTGGEQFF
.,TRBV15,CAGIIGGGDTQYF
TRBD2,TRBV6-4,CASSALAGQDNEQFF
.,TRBV6-5,CASRQQGVGNTEAFF
TRBD1,TRBV19,CASSTGTGVDTEAFF
.,TRBV14,CASSPFTDTQYF
.,TRBV19,CASSILISGGEGAFF
.,TRBV10-3,CAISVGETYEQYF
.,TRBV27,CASSLLAGATDTQYF
.,TRBV7-9,CASSLVGEQPEAFF
.,TRBV18,CASSPITFRGGADTEAFF
TRBD1,TRBV19,CASRSNLQTGRYNSPLHF